The 21 T cell receptor beta chains listed next were all sequenced from one sample in a study of cytomegalovirus exposure and HLA in healthy donors. PCR involved 60 Vbeta and 13 Jbeta primers. The data were produced by immunoSEQ multiplex PCR, yet TCRdb's version contains in-frame clones alone and is incomplete. Across roughly 120,000 clones, the top ten clones capture about 2.7% of the sample. Specimen: PBMCs. The origin of the receptors is a man younger than 45 in good health and CMV-seronegative.

The rearrangement joins TRBV4-2 to TRBJ2-7; possible D gene TRBD1, 5 bases. The CDR3 spans 13 residues. The germline V gene has CDR1 LGHNA and CDR2 YNFKEQ. Trimming removed 5 bases from V and 7 bases from J, with 15 bases in between. The CDR3: CASSKGVLREQYF. The CDR3 DNA sequence: TGTGCCAGCAGCAAAGGGGTCTTGAGGGAGCAGTACTTC.

This rearrangement joins TRBV25-1 to TRBJ2-3; 9 positions agree with TRBD2. V was clipped by 6 bases and J by 6 bases; unmatched bases: 13. CDR3 length: 16 amino acids. Germline V gene lookup returns CDR1 MGHDK and CDR2 SYGVNS. The CDR3 here is CASSSHGREGRDTQYF. The CDR3 DNA sequence: TGTGCCAGCAGCTCCCATGGGCGGGAGGGACGTGATACGCAGTATTTT.

V and J are TRBV28 and TRBJ1-2; TRBD1 aligns across 8 bases. Germline-derived CDR1 and CDR2 are MDHEN and SYDVKM. After removal of 5 bases from V and 1 base from J, the junction contained 6 bases not matched to a gene. CDR3 size: 15 residues. CDR3 in amino acids: CASSPGGGNNYGYTF. DNA of the CDR3: TGTGCCAGCAGTCCAGGGGGCGGAAATAACTATGGCTACACCTTC.

The rearrangement joins TRBV4-3 to TRBJ2-7; TRBD2 is a possible D gene (6 bases). The ends were cut back, 0 bases at V and 2 bases at J, with 17 bases in the middle. This CDR3 has 17 residues. CDR1 is LGHNA and CDR2 is YSLEER in the germline V gene. The CDR3 DNA reads TGCGCCAGCAGCCAAGATCTCGGGAGCAGCGAAGCCTACGAGCAGTACTTC. Its translation is CASSQDLGSSEAYEQYF.

The V gene is TRBV13, the J gene TRBJ2-7; the match to TRBD2 covers 8 bases. With 8 bases clipped from V and 3 bases from J, the junction kept 6 bases outside the gene matches. Germline V lookup: CDR1 PRHDT, CDR2 FYEKMQ (reference sequence). This CDR3 has 13 residues. CDR3 residues: CASGEAGDYEQYF. CDR3 nucleotide sequence: TGTGCCAGCGGGGAAGCGGGAGACTACGAGCAGTACTTC.

The chain is built from TRBV4-1 and TRBJ1-1, with 7 bases matching TRBD1. Germline V gene sequence: CDR1 MGHRA, CDR2 YSYEKL. CDR3 size: 15 residues. J gave up 2 bases and V 4 bases, and 7 bases lay outside the gene matches. The CDR3 is CASSRPTGLNTEAFF. The DNA of the CDR3 is TGCGCCAGCAGCCGACCGACAGGGCTAAACACTGAAGCTTTCTTT.

The chain has TRBV5-1 and TRBJ1-1; TRBD1 might be the D (5 bases). V lost 4 bases and J lost 0, with 7 bases in between. CDR1 and CDR2 from the germline V gene are SGHRS and YFSETQ. This CDR3 spans 13 amino acids. In DNA, the CDR3 is TGCGCCAGCAGCCAAGGGGTGAACACTGAAGCTTTCTTT. Translating it yields CASSQGVNTEAFF.

V usage is TRBV6-6 and J usage is TRBJ1-2; no reliable D call. Trimming cost V 7 bases and J 4 bases, with 13 bases left between them. The CDR3 has 13 residues. The germline CDR1 and CDR2 sequences are MNHNY and SVGAGI (reference sequence). CDR3: CASTLGEIYGYTF. CDR3 nucleotide sequence: TGTGCCAGCACCCTCGGGGAAATCTATGGCTACACCTTC.

The chain links TRBV6-1 to TRBJ2-1; D might be TRBD1 (5 bases). Germline lookup yields CDR1 MNHNS and CDR2 SASEGT. The CDR3 has 17 residues. V shed 4 bases and J shed 7 bases, with 23 bases lying between them. The chain's CDR3 is CASSGGSSRVFWNEQFF. CDR3 sequence (DNA): TGTGCCAGCAGTGGAGGTAGTAGCAGGGTTTTTTGGAATGAGCAGTTCTTC.

V and J are TRBV28 and TRBJ1-2; D is unclear. V was cut by 3 bases and J by 1 base, with 12 bases left in between. CDR3 length: 15 residues. The V gene's germline CDR1 is MDHEN and CDR2 SYDVKM. In DNA, the CDR3 is TGTGCCAGCAGTTTCCCATCCGGAGGTAACTATGGCTACACCTTC. Translating gives CASSFPSGGNYGYTF.

CDR3 sequence (DNA): TGTGCCAGTAGCCCTGGTACGGAGGGTGGTGCAGATACGCAGTATTTT. This codes for CASSPGTEGGADTQYF. This sequence joins TRBV19 and TRBJ2-3, with a possible D match to TRBD2 (6 bases). The CDR3 runs to 16 residues. V was clipped by 6 bases and J by 4 bases, with 20 bases between them. Germline V CDR1 and CDR2: LNHDA, SQIVND (reference sequence).

The J gene is TRBJ2-1, the V gene TRBV27; no firm D call. The CDR3 is 15 amino acids. V dropped 5 bases and J dropped 0 bases, with 11 bases sitting between them. CDR1 and CDR2 from the germline V gene are MNHEY and SMNVEV (reference sequence). In nucleotides, the CDR3 is TGTGCCAGCAGTCGAATAGATAGCTCCTACAATGAGCAGTTCTTC. It yields the protein CASSRIDSSYNEQFF.

The chain has TRBV25-1 and TRBJ1-1; 7 bases align to TRBD1. With 3 bases clipped from V and 11 bases from J, the junction kept 6 bases outside the gene matches. Germline values: CDR1 MGHDK, CDR2 SYGVNS. CDR3 length: 12 amino acids. CDR3 nucleotide sequence: TGTGCCAGCAGTGAGACGTCAGGGGGGGCTTTCTTT. The encoded protein is CASSETSGGAFF.

The V gene is TRBV2, the J gene TRBJ1-2, with TRBD1 as a possible D gene (6 bases). CDR3 length: 13 residues. The V gene's germline CDR1 is SNHLY and CDR2 FYNNEI. Trimming left V 10 bases short and J 6 bases short, with 18 bases between. The CDR3 loop is CATPLGGAHGYTF. DNA for the CDR3: TGTGCCACCCCCTTGGGGGGGGCCCATGGCTACACCTTC.

The CDR3 sequence: CASSEGDGANYGYTF. As DNA, the CDR3 is TGTGCCAGCAGCGAGGGGGACGGAGCCAACTATGGCTACACCTTC. V is TRBV9 and J is TRBJ1-2; tentatively, D is TRBD1 (6 bases). Germline CDR1 and CDR2: SGDLS and YYNGEE. The CDR3 spans 15 residues. With 3 bases removed from V and 2 bases from J, the gap between germline ends came to 14 bases.

J is TRBJ2-1 and V is TRBV4-1, with 13 bases lining up with TRBD2. The CDR3 length is 15 residues. Trimming removed 6 bases from V and 7 bases from J; junction bases left unmatched: 6. CDR1 is MGHRA, CDR2 YSYEKL, per germline. The CDR3 region is CASRQTSGRGNEQFF. The DNA for the CDR3 is TGCGCCAGCAGGCAAACTAGCGGGAGGGGGAATGAGCAGTTCTTC.

V gene TRBV6-6 combines with J gene TRBJ2-1; D not certain. Between the trimmed V and J ends, which lost 6 bases and 1 base, there was a span of 10 bases. The CDR3 has 14 amino acids. Germline V gene lookup returns CDR1 MNHNY and CDR2 SVGAGI (reference sequence). The chain's CDR3 is CASSPQESYNEQFF. In nucleotides, the CDR3 is TGTGCCAGCAGCCCTCAGGAATCCTACAATGAGCAGTTCTTC.

This rearrangement joins TRBV4-1 to TRBJ1-1; D is unclear. This CDR3 spans 14 amino acids. Trimming left V 3 bases short and J 4 bases short, with 12 bases between. Germline CDR1 reads MGHRA; CDR2 reads YSYEKL. The CDR3 nucleotides are TGCGCCAGCAGCCAGGCGAGGGATCGCACTGAAGCTTTCTTT. Translation: CASSQARDRTEAFF.

The V and J genes are TRBV2 and TRBJ2-7; 13 nucleotides match TRBD2. CDR1 is SNHLY, CDR2 FYNNEI, per germline. The CDR3 covers 14 residues. The V gene end was trimmed by 6 bases and the J gene end by 4 bases; junction bases not matched to a gene: 3. The CDR3 here is CASRRTSGSYEQYF. The DNA of the CDR3 is TGTGCCAGCAGAAGGACTAGCGGGAGTTACGAGCAGTACTTC.

The chain couples TRBV4-2 to TRBJ2-7; the match to TRBD1 covers 8 bases. The CDR3 has 15 residues. V lost 3 bases and J lost 4; bases outside the gene matches: 8. Per germline, CDR1 LGHNA and CDR2 YNFKEQ. The CDR3 protein is CASSHSDRGGYEQYF. For the CDR3, the DNA is TGTGCCAGCAGCCACTCCGACAGGGGCGGGTACGAGCAGTACTTC.

This sequence joins TRBV6-6 and TRBJ2-7; perhaps TRBD2 as D (6 bases). CDR1 is MNHNY and CDR2 is SVGAGI in the germline V gene (reference sequence). The CDR3 runs 12 residues. V shed 6 bases and J shed 6 bases, with 12 bases lying between them. CDR3 coding DNA: TGTGCCAGCAGCCCCGGAGGGCTCGAGCAGTACTTC. Translated, it gives CASSPGGLEQYF.